This T cell receptor (beta chain) was recovered during a study of PD-1 blockade in classical Hodgkin lymphoma. Time point here: newly diagnosed, previously untreated cHL patient sample. It was by magnetic negative selection that CD8+ T cells were isolated from thawed PBMCs. Untreated, newly diagnosed classical Hodgkin lymphoma PBMCs were comparators. The protocol was immunoSEQ multiplex PCR, while the TCRdb copy is restricted to in-frame clones and leaves out a portion. The sample records just over 14,000 clones, around 93% being singletons. This CDR3 region has 16 residues. Germline V gene lookup returns CDR1 MGHDK and CDR2 SYGVNS. Trimming cost V 4 bases and J 3 bases, with 17 bases left between them. Note on this clone: Its antigen is as yet unknown.

Study findings and constraints: When set against healthy donors, newly diagnosed patients were reported to show lower baseline TCR diversity. Underlying causes for the observed repertoire differences were not defined, possibly disease activity or prior therapy.

This chain joins TRBV25-1 and TRBJ2-3; D is ambiguous. This sequence was found in a human donor with classical Hodgkin lymphoma. Sequencing was performed on CD8+ T cells from blood. The CDR3 DNA reads TGTGCCAGCAGTGGAGCCCCCTCCGTTCGGACAGATACGCAGTATTTT. Translation gives CASSGAPSVRTDTQYF.